This TCR beta chain stems from a study of T cell repertoires in cytomegalovirus infection. Study-wide background: Carrying CMV and the relevant HLA type showed in public TCR beta signatures. Study outcomes and limitations: It was HLA-C-restricted CMV-specific TCR beta clonotypes that dominated the response ex vivo.

TCRdb recomputed calls from the reads with MiXCR, one row per CDR3 protein. Of around 280,000 distinct CDR3 sequences in the sample, around 9.1% were seen once. The germline CDR1 and CDR2 sequences are SEHNR and FQNEAQ (reference sequence). This CDR3 has 14 residues. V lost 2 bases and J 4 bases, leaving 11 bases between the germline ends. This clonotype showed up many times. Its antigen is unidentified. V usage is TRBV7-9 and J usage is TRBJ1-1; D remains ambiguous. Material for sequencing was PBMCs. The receptor was derived from a human donor in good health (CMV status not recorded). Some clones in this sample may be carry-over from other donors' samples. The CDR3 DNA follows: TGTGCCAGCAGCTTAAAAGGGTTCCCCACTGAAGCTTTCTTT. It encodes CASSLKGFPTEAFF.